This T cell receptor (beta chain) was found in a study of technical replicates of blood from a handful of donors. Trimming removed 0 bases from V and 2 bases from J, with 13 bases in between. The germline CDR1 and CDR2 sequences are SGHRS and YFSETQ. This CDR3 region has 16 residues. Method: immunoSEQ multiplex PCR; TCRdb's copy keeps in-frame clones and lacks some. Of about 93,000 clones listed, about 95% are singletons. The chain couples TRBV5-1 to TRBJ2-3; D perhaps matches TRBD2 (7 bases). Sequenced input: T cells isolated from PBMCs. This TCR derives from a human donor in good health. Here the CDR3 DNA reads TGCGCCAGCAGCTTGGAACCCGGGGGGCTCACAGATACGCAGTATTTT. Translated: CASSLEPGGLTDTQYF.